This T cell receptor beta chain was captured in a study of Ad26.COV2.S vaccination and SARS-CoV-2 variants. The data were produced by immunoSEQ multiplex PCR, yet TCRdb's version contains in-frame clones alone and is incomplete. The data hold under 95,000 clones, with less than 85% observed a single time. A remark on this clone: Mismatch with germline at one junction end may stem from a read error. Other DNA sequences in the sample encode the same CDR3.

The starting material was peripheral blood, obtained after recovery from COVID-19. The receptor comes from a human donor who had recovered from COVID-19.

CDR3 amino acids: CAIRPSPGTNNSPLHF. DNA of the CDR3: TGTGCTATCAGGCCCTCCCCAGGGACTAATAATTCACCCCTCCACTTT. The rearrangement links TRBV10-3 to TRBJ1-6; tentative D call: TRBD1 (5 bases). CDR1 is ENHRY and CDR2 is SYGVKD in the germline V gene. The CDR3 is 16 amino acids.